These T cell receptor beta chains were read from a single sample in a study of cytomegalovirus exposure and HLA in healthy donors. Produced via immunoSEQ multiplex PCR; TCRdb's table is partial and in-frame only. The sample shows 150,000 to 160,000 clones, 80% of them seen only once. The sequenced sample consisted of PBMCs. Receptors originate from a woman aged 35 to 49 in good health and CMV-seropositive. Each CDR3 is given with its conserved first and last residue. The D gene is left open where the match is weak. A row's size may be missing; if present it is once, few, many or a size class.

v_gene	d_gene	abundance	j_gene	CDR3aa	CDR3nt
TRBV7-9	-	-	TRBJ1-2	CASSLVQVSGYTF	TGTGCCAGCAGCTTAGTTCAGGTCTCCGGCTACACCTTC
TRBV28	-	-	TRBJ2-1	CASSLGRGAAYEQFF	TGTGCCAGCAGTTTGGGCCGCGGGGCTGCGTATGAGCAGTTCTTC
TRBV11-3	TRBD2	-	TRBJ2-1	CASSPSSGSSYNEQFF	TGTGCCAGCAGCCCCAGTAGCGGGAGCTCCTACAATGAGCAGTTCTTC
TRBV5-1	TRBD1	once	TRBJ1-4	CASSRTGLSTNEKLFF	TGCGCCAGCAGCCGGACAGGCCTGTCAACTAATGAAAAACTGTTTTTT
TRBV10-3	TRBD2	-	TRBJ2-1	CAISGGWNNEQFF	TGTGCCATCTCGGGGGGGTGGAACAATGAGCAGTTCTTC
TRBV28	-	-	TRBJ1-5	CATSRPQGSQPQHF	TGTGCCACCTCGAGGCCCCAGGGAAGCCAGCCCCAGCATTTT
TRBV2	TRBD1	-	TRBJ2-1	CASSPDRGQFHEQFF	TGTGCCAGCAGTCCGGACAGGGGGCAGTTCCATGAGCAGTTCTTC
TRBV19	TRBD2	-	TRBJ2-1	CASSMLRGLVRTEQFF	TGTGCCAGTAGTATGCTCCGGGGACTAGTGAGGACTGAGCAGTTCTTC
TRBV2	TRBD1	-	TRBJ1-4	CASKGTGGEKLFF	TGTGCCAGCAAAGGGACAGGGGGAGAAAAACTGTTTTTT
TRBV7-9	-	-	TRBJ1-1	CASSRVPEAFF	TGTGCCAGCTCCCGCGTCCCTGAAGCTTTCTTT
TRBV7-9	-	-	TRBJ2-7	CASSLEVHSEQYF	TGTGCCAGCAGCTTAGAGGTGCACAGCGAGCAGTACTTC
TRBV18	TRBD2	-	TRBJ2-7	CASRMTSGGYEQYF	TGTGCCAGCCGTATGACTAGCGGGGGCTACGAGCAGTACTTC
TRBV10-3	-	-	TRBJ1-1	CAISGGGEAFF	TGTGCCATCAGTGGGGGGGGCGAAGCTTTCTTT
TRBV28	-	few	TRBJ1-3	CASRRSSGNTIYF	TGTGCCAGCCGACGGAGCTCTGGAAACACCATATATTTT
TRBV5-1	-	few	TRBJ1-3	CASSLGVSGNTIYF	TGCGCCAGCAGCTTAGGGGTCTCTGGAAACACCATATATTTT
TRBV7-6	TRBD2	once	TRBJ2-7	CASSLLAGGTNYEQYF	TGTGCCAGCAGCTTACTAGCGGGAGGTACCAACTACGAGCAGTACTTC
TRBV7-9	-	-	TRBJ2-1	CASSGYNEQFF	TGTGCCAGCTCCGGTTACAATGAGCAGTTCTTC
TRBV10-2	-	few	TRBJ2-7	CASTGGPPPSEQYF	TGCGCCAGCACCGGTGGGCCGCCCCCCTCCGAGCAGTACTTC
TRBV15	-	-	TRBJ2-7	CATSGESQTYEQYF	TGTGCCACCAGCGGTGAATCGCAGACCTACGAGCAGTACTTC
TRBV7-9	TRBD1	few	TRBJ1-1	CADDRAGMNTEAFF	TGTGCAGACGACAGGGCGGGGATGAACACTGAAGCTTTCTTT
TRBV29-1	-	few	TRBJ1-1	CSATPRLGKDPNTEAFF	TGCAGCGCAACCCCGAGGCTAGGAAAAGATCCGAACACTGAAGCTTTCTTT
TRBV29-1	-	-	TRBJ2-1	CSVDRSRASTDEQFF	TGCAGCGTTGACCGGTCTAGAGCCTCCACGGATGAGCAGTTCTTC
TRBV6-1	TRBD2	-	TRBJ2-5	CASSLTSGSTETQYF	TGTGCCAGCAGCTTGACTAGCGGGAGCACAGAGACCCAGTACTTC
TRBV9	-	-	TRBJ2-3	CASSVGEGTQYF	TGTGCCAGCAGCGTAGGTGAGGGTACGCAGTATTTT
TRBV2	TRBD2	-	TRBJ2-5	CASSWGLAGGPPVPETQYF	TGTGCCAGCAGTTGGGGCCTAGCGGGAGGGCCCCCGGTCCCAGAGACCCAGTACTTC
TRBV6-6	-	-	TRBJ2-7	CASSVAGGAGEQYF	TGTGCCAGCAGTGTGGCCGGTGGGGCGGGGGAGCAGTACTTC
TRBV28	TRBD1	-	TRBJ2-6	CASSPTGGSGANVLTF	TGTGCCAGCAGCCCCACAGGGGGATCTGGGGCCAACGTCCTGACTTTC
TRBV9	TRBD2	-	TRBJ2-7	CASSPRLAGEVEQYF	TGTGCCAGCAGCCCCAGACTAGCGGGAGAGGTCGAGCAGTACTTC
TRBV28	TRBD1	-	TRBJ1-4	CASSSPRGPNEKLFF	TGTGCCAGCAGCTCTCCCAGGGGGCCTAATGAAAAACTGTTTTTT
TRBV9	-	once	TRBJ1-4	CASSVGDWANEKLFF	TGTGCCAGCAGCGTAGGGGACTGGGCTAATGAAAAACTGTTTTTT